A selection of T cell receptor beta chains follows, all from one sample in a study of T cell responses to AZD1222 COVID-19 vaccine. The table came from immunoSEQ multiplex PCR; TCRdb's copy has only in-frame clones and leaves some out. The profile shows some 120,000 clones, 89% of them singletons. The sample here was peripheral blood, taken 28 days after the second AZD1222 dose. The origin of the receptors is an adult who received the AZD1222 COVID-19 vaccine. Each CDR3 is given with its conserved first and last residue. The D gene is left open where the match is weak. Not all rows give a size; the values are once, few, many and, for expanded clones, a class.

D gene | J gene | V gene | clone size | CDR3 protein | CDR3 DNA
TRBD1 | TRBJ1-3 | TRBV6-5 | many | CASSFTGGTGNTIYF | TGTGCCAGCAGTTTTACAGGGGGCACTGGAAACACCATATATTTT
. | TRBJ1-3 | TRBV4-3 | . | CASSQDFRVGTIYF | TGCGCCAGCAGCCAAGATTTCAGGGTGGGCACCATATATTTT
. | TRBJ1-1 | TRBV5-6 | . | CASSLMVSTEAFF | TGTGCCAGCAGCTTAATGGTGAGCACTGAAGCTTTCTTT
. | TRBJ2-7 | TRBV19 | . | CASPVGASYEQYF | TGTGCCAGCCCCGTAGGAGCATCCTACGAGCAGTACTTC
. | TRBJ1-2 | TRBV27 | . | CASSNGLVGYTF | TGTGCCAGCAGTAACGGATTGGTGGGCTACACCTTC
. | TRBJ2-1 | TRBV19 | . | CASSTGNLYNEQFF | TGTGCCAGTAGTACGGGGAACCTTTACAATGAGCAGTTCTTC
TRBD1 | TRBJ1-6 | TRBV7-8 | . | CASSLKAGGSPLHF | TGTGCCAGCAGCTTAAAGGCAGGGGGTTCACCCCTCCACTTT
. | TRBJ1-1 | TRBV5-1 | . | CASSLNRAGTEAFF | TGCGCCAGCAGCTTGAACAGGGCGGGGACTGAAGCTTTCTTT
TRBD1 | TRBJ1-1 | TRBV30 | . | CAWSVPNRGTAEAFF | TGTGCCTGGAGTGTACCTAACAGGGGGACCGCTGAAGCTTTCTTT
. | TRBJ1-6 | TRBV7-2 | . | CASSLGGRGYNSPLHF | TGTGCCAGCAGCTTAGGAGGGAGGGGCTATAATTCACCCCTCCACTTT
. | TRBJ1-5 | TRBV2 | once | CASSEESNQPQHF | TGTGCCAGCAGTGAGGAGAGCAATCAGCCCCAGCATTTT
. | TRBJ1-1 | TRBV7-3 | . | CASSLSGRAGTEAFF | TGTGCCAGCAGCTTGTCGGGTAGGGCGGGTACTGAAGCTTTCTTT
. | TRBJ2-1 | TRBV7-2 | . | CASSRVPGSEQFF | TGTGCCAGCAGCCGCGTCCCGGGGAGTGAGCAGTTCTTC
TRBD2 | TRBJ2-7 | TRBV6-1 | few | CASSEMVAGPSYEQYF | TGTGCCAGCAGTGAAATGGTAGCGGGGCCCTCCTACGAGCAGTACTTC
. | TRBJ2-2 | TRBV24-1 | once | CATSDGTTGVTGELFF | TGTGCCACCAGTGATGGAACTACGGGAGTCACCGGGGAGCTGTTTTTT
. | TRBJ2-2 | TRBV4-1 | . | CASRSKMAGELFF | TGCGCCAGCAGAAGCAAGATGGCCGGGGAGCTGTTTTTT
. | TRBJ2-1 | TRBV5-1 | once | CASSFTASSYNEQFF | TGCGCCAGCAGCTTTACTGCAAGCTCCTACAATGAGCAGTTCTTC
TRBD2 | TRBJ2-3 | TRBV5-1 | few | CASSLGLAPSDTQYF | TGCGCCAGCAGCCTGGGACTAGCCCCGAGTGATACGCAGTATTTT
TRBD1 | TRBJ2-7 | TRBV30 | . | CAWKQGVNEQYF | TGTGCCTGGAAACAGGGGGTCAACGAGCAGTACTTC
. | TRBJ1-3 | TRBV18 | once | CASSPPGARDTIYF | TGTGCCAGCTCACCACCGGGGGCGAGGGACACCATATATTTT
. | TRBJ2-7 | TRBV7-9 | once | CASSLVGGVMGSEQYF | TGTGCCAGCAGCTTAGTTGGGGGCGTTATGGGCTCCGAGCAGTACTTC
. | TRBJ2-5 | TRBV19 | . | CASSQAQETQYF | TGTGCCAGTTCACAGGCCCAAGAGACCCAGTACTTC
TRBD1 | TRBJ1-2 | TRBV7-3 | . | CASSLSGGADGYTF | TGTGCCAGCAGCTTATCAGGGGGCGCAGACGGCTACACCTTC
TRBD2 | TRBJ2-7 | TRBV6-5 | . | CASSPPGLVYEQYF | TGTGCCAGCAGTCCGCCGGGACTAGTTTACGAGCAGTACTTC
. | TRBJ1-2 | TRBV5-8 | few | CASSLGRGNYGYTF | TGTGCCAGCAGCTTGGGCAGGGGCAACTATGGCTACACCTTC
. | TRBJ1-2 | TRBV5-6 | . | CASSSGQSYGYTF | TGTGCCAGCAGCTCAGGACAGAGCTATGGCTACACCTTC
TRBD1 | TRBJ1-4 | TRBV11-2 | . | CASSLDRGTGDEKLFF | TGTGCCAGCAGCTTAGATAGGGGGACAGGGGATGAAAAACTGTTTTTT
TRBD2 | TRBJ2-1 | TRBV6-5 | . | CASSSGLAGPQFF | TGTGCCAGCAGTTCGGGACTAGCGGGACCGCAGTTCTTC
TRBD1 | TRBJ1-2 | TRBV11-2 | . | CASSLDTGVSGYTF | TGTGCCAGCAGCTTAGATACAGGGGTTAGTGGCTACACCTTC
. | TRBJ1-2 | TRBV7-2 | . | CASSPQGNYGYTF | TGTGCCAGCAGCCCACAGGGAAACTATGGCTACACCTTC
. | TRBJ2-7 | TRBV6-5 | . | CASSRADEPYEQYF | TGTGCCAGCAGCCGCGCGGACGAGCCCTACGAGCAGTACTTC
. | TRBJ2-7 | TRBV5-4 | . | CASSLAVADPYEQYF | TGTGCCAGCAGCTTGGCGGTAGCGGACCCCTACGAGCAGTACTTC
TRBD2 | TRBJ2-1 | TRBV7-2 | . | CASSLEGLAGTQRGFF | TGTGCCAGCAGCTTAGAAGGTCTAGCGGGGACCCAACGGGGGTTCTTC
TRBD2 | TRBJ2-7 | TRBV2 | once | CASRERGALYEQYF | TGTGCCAGCAGAGAGCGGGGGGCCCTGTACGAGCAGTACTTC
TRBD1 | TRBJ1-1 | TRBV2 | . | CASSGVRGSTEAFF | TGTGCCAGCAGTGGGGTCAGGGGGAGCACTGAAGCTTTCTTT